The entry below describes one T cell receptor (beta chain). What it binds is unknown. This sample is part of a study of cytomegalovirus exposure and HLA in healthy donors. The overall study: There were 65 million to 85 million unique TCRs (from HLA-typed donors) in an early data release. Study findings and constraints: An analysis done earlier found most TCR beta V segments productive about 87% or about 30% of the time. Near-uniform donor sequencing depth was presumed by presence/absence analyses.

Vbeta (60) and Jbeta (13) primers were used in the PCR. TCRdb keeps only in-frame clones here, not all; method: immunoSEQ multiplex PCR. The table has some 110,000 clones, approximately 72% seen once. Per germline, CDR1 LNHDA and CDR2 SQIVND (reference sequence). This CDR3 comprises 14 residues. V gave up 8 bases and J gave up 4 bases, with 14 bases separating them. This receptor was obtained from a man younger than 35 in good health and CMV-seronegative. The J gene is TRBJ1-4, the V gene TRBV19, with a weak D call TRBD1 (6 bases). Sequenced sample: PBMCs. The DNA for the CDR3 is TGTGCCAGTCGATACAGGGCGGGTAATGAAAAACTGTTTTTT. This translates into CASRYRAGNEKLFF.